These 24 T cell receptor beta chains originate from one sample sequenced in a study of identical twins (dated by TCRdb to the mid-2010s). The method behind the library was 5' RACE. TCRdb records Illumina HiSeq 2000 as the sequencer. TCRdb's own reprocessing of the public reads used fastp at Q25 and MiXCR and kept productive beta chains. When rows share a CDR3 protein, they turn into one entry using the most common DNA and genes. In all, the sample holds 1.5 million to 2 million distinct CDR3 sequences, and about 30% of those were seen once. The ten largest account for approximately 0.25% of the sample. Specimen: cord blood. The source of these receptors is a newborn girl in good health.

This clonotype has only a few counts. This chain joins TRBV12-3 or TRBV12-4 and TRBJ2-7; 7 bases fit TRBD1. The CDR3 length is 13 residues. Trimming at V came to 6 bases and at J to 2 bases, leaving 4 bases not matched to a gene. The CDR3 spells CASRNGTAYEQYF. The CDR3 nucleotides read TGTGCCAGCAGGAACGGGACAGCCTACGAGCAGTACTTC.

The table lists this clonotype with a few counts. This rearrangement joins TRBV20-1 to TRBJ2-5, with 9 bases that match TRBD2. The DNA end lines up better with TRBJ2-7; the J call may be wrong. The CDR3 has 15 residues. CDR1 is DFQATT, CDR2 SNEGSKA, per germline (reference sequence). CDR3: CSARPPTSGVYEQYF. CDR3 DNA: TGCAGTGCTAGACCCCCGACTAGCGGAGTTTACGAGCAGTACTTC.

This clonotype was detected many times. The rearrangement joins TRBV12-3 or TRBV12-4 to TRBJ2-1; maybe TRBD2 (6 bases). The V gene lost 4 bases and the J gene lost 0 bases, with 10 bases spanning the gap. The CDR3 is made up of 15 amino acids. The CDR3 spells CASSSGLRSYNEQFF. DNA of the CDR3: TGTGCCAGCAGTTCGGGACTCCGCTCCTACAATGAGCAGTTCTTC.

V is TRBV7-9 and J is TRBJ2-3, with 10 bases aligning to TRBD2. J lost 0 bases, V lost 4 bases, and 10 bases had no gene match. The CDR3 is 18 residues long. Germline V lookup: CDR1 SEHNR, CDR2 FQNEAQ (reference sequence). CDR3 region: CASSSLGLAAWSTDTQYF. CDR3 in DNA: TGTGCCAGCAGCTCCTTAGGACTAGCGGCATGGAGCACAGATACGCAGTATTTT.

The rearrangement uses TRBV20-1 and TRBJ2-5; D gene uncertain. The germline V and J ends were trimmed by 6 bases and 5 bases, with 4 bases remaining between them. In germline, CDR1 is DFQATT, CDR2 SNEGSKA (reference sequence). This CDR3 is 9 amino acids long. The DNA of the CDR3 is TGCAGTGCCGATGAGACCCAGTACTTC. This translates into CSADETQYF.

The rearrangement links TRBV2 to TRBJ2-7, with D perhaps TRBD1 or TRBD2 (5 bases each). Trimming removed 7 bases from V and 3 bases from J, with 16 bases in between. Germline CDR1 is SNHLY and CDR2 is FYNNEI. This CDR3 region has 14 residues. The CDR3: CASKDNRDHYEQYF. The CDR3 nucleotides read TGTGCCAGCAAAGACAACCGGGACCACTACGAGCAGTACTTC.

The V and J genes are TRBV4-1 and TRBJ2-1; 8 bases are shared with TRBD2. V lost 3 bases, J lost 6 bases, and 7 bases stayed unmatched. CDR3 length equals 15 residues. Germline CDR1 reads MGHRA; CDR2 reads YSYEKL. This CDR3 reads CASSHGTSSVNEQFF. CDR3 nucleotides: TGCGCCAGCAGCCACGGGACTAGTTCCGTCAATGAGCAGTTCTTC.

This clonotype was seen once. This chain joins TRBV11-2 and TRBJ2-1; 10 nucleotides align to TRBD2. Unmatched junction bases numbered 10, after V lost 5 bases and J lost 0 bases. CDR3 size: 18 residues. CDR1 SGHAT and CDR2 FQNNGV come from the germline V gene. The CDR3 reads CASSPLAGPMSSYNEQFF. The DNA of the CDR3 is TGTGCCAGCAGCCCACTAGCGGGGCCGATGAGCTCCTACAATGAGCAGTTCTTC.

In this sample, this clonotype turned up many times. J is TRBJ2-5 and V is TRBV27; D may be TRBD2 (5 bases). The ends were cut back, 3 bases at V and 9 bases at J, with 11 bases in the middle. The CDR3 is 12 amino acids. Germline V CDR1 and CDR2: MNHEY, SMNVEV (reference sequence). In DNA, the CDR3 is TGTGCCAGCAGTTTGGGTACCGGGGCCCAGTACTTC. Protein product: CASSLGTGAQYF.

The genes are TRBV12-3 or TRBV12-4 and TRBJ1-2; 7 bases match TRBD1. CDR3 length: 14 residues. The V gene end was trimmed by 3 bases and the J gene end by 5 bases; junction bases not matched to a gene: 6. The CDR3 region is CASSLADRSYGYTF. The CDR3 DNA follows: TGTGCCAGCAGTTTGGCGGACAGGTCGTATGGCTACACCTTC.

The chain couples TRBV12-3 or TRBV12-4 to TRBJ1-5, with 8 bases fitting TRBD1. V lost 5 bases, J lost 5 bases, and 8 bases stayed unmatched. There are 15 residues in the CDR3. The CDR3 DNA reads as TGTGCCAGCAGTCCTAACAGGGGGAACGATCAGCCCCAGCATTTT. This codes for CASSPNRGNDQPQHF.

The CDR3: CASSFTPGLAGFSYEQYF. The CDR3 coding sequence is TGTGCCAGCAGCTTTACTCCGGGACTAGCGGGGTTTTCCTACGAGCAGTACTTC. This sequence joins TRBV7-2 and TRBJ2-7; 13 bases map to TRBD2. V lost 3 bases to trimming and J lost 1 base; unmatched junction nucleotides: 9. Germline CDR1 reads SGHTA; CDR2 reads FQGNSA. CDR3 size: 18 residues.

This chain links TRBV20-1 with TRBJ2-1; 16 bases align to TRBD2. The CDR3 has 20 amino acids. CDR1 and CDR2 from the germline V gene are DFQATT and SNEGSKA (reference sequence). With V trimmed by 1 base and J by 2 bases, 11 bases remained unmatched. The CDR3 nucleotides read TGCAGTGCTAGAGGTTTACGAAGCGGGACTAGCGGGAGGGCCTACAATGAGCAGTTCTTC. This translates into CSARGLRSGTSGRAYNEQFF.

This chain's CDR3 is CASSYPRAALRGEAFF. In nucleotides, the CDR3 is TGTGCCAGCAGTTACCCGAGGGCGGCCCTCCGGGGTGAAGCTTTCTTT. The chain links TRBV6-2 or TRBV6-3 to TRBJ1-1; D remains unclear. This CDR3 is 16 amino acids long. Deletions cut 2 bases from V and 7 bases from J, with 20 bases between. Germline-derived CDR1 and CDR2 are MNHEY and SVGEGT.

V and J are TRBV11-2 and TRBJ2-6, with D maybe TRBD1 (6 bases). CDR1 is SGHAT, CDR2 FQNNGV, per germline. The CDR3 extends over 16 amino acids. The V end was cut by 5 bases, the J end by 2 bases, with 13 bases between. Here the CDR3 DNA reads TGTGCCAGCAGCACGCTACAGGGAACTGGGGCCAACGTCCTGACTTTC. Translation gives CASSTLQGTGANVLTF.

This rearrangement joins TRBV25-1 to TRBJ1-2; 9 bases fit TRBD1. Germline V gene sequence: CDR1 MGHDK, CDR2 SYGVNS. After removal of 1 base from V and 6 bases from J, the junction contained 6 bases not matched to a gene. The CDR3 is 15 residues long. CDR3 nucleotide sequence: TGTGCCAGCAGTGAATCACAGGGGGCTTTAAATGGCTACACCTTC. It yields the protein CASSESQGALNGYTF.

The chain couples TRBV20-1 to TRBJ2-5; weak D call: TRBD2 (5 bases). There are 14 residues in the CDR3. Germline values: CDR1 DFQATT, CDR2 SNEGSKA (reference sequence). Trimming took 0 bases from V and 11 from J, leaving 19 bases between them. Here the CDR3 reads CSARDHTDLREQYF. The CDR3 region has the DNA TGCAGTGCTAGAGATCATACGGACCTTAGGGAGCAGTACTTC.

This clonotype occurred a few times. This chain connects TRBV15 to TRBJ1-2, with D possibly TRBD1 on 5 matching bases. V lost 8 bases and J lost 5, with 21 bases in between. The CDR3 totals 15 residues. Germline V lookup: CDR1 LNHNV, CDR2 YYDKDF (reference sequence). CDR3: CATSQAGRKKYGYTF. In nucleotides, the CDR3 is TGTGCCACCTCCCAGGCGGGGCGGAAGAAGTATGGCTACACCTTC.

Of note for this clonotype: It may be a read error: a sequence one base away is much more abundant. V is TRBV10-3 and J is TRBJ1-2; D gene uncertain. From germline, CDR1 is ENHRY and CDR2 SYGVKD. The CDR3 spans 13 residues. CDR3 in DNA: TGTGCCTTCAGCCGGGGATTAAACTATGGCTACACCTTC. Protein sequence: CAFSRGLNYGYTF.

There are a few counts of this clonotype. One junction end disagrees with the germline gene, perhaps due to a read error. This chain links TRBV7-7 with TRBJ2-1; D might be TRBD1 (6 bases). Per germline, CDR1 SSHAT and CDR2 FNYEAQ (reference sequence). The CDR3 runs to 18 residues. The CDR3 reads CASSSTPGSSRGFDEQFF. The CDR3 bases are TGTGCTAGCAGCTCTACCCCTGGAAGTTCAAGGGGGTTCGATGAGCAGTTCTTC.

This clonotype was recorded many times. V and J are TRBV5-1 and TRBJ1-2; D call uncertain. This CDR3 has 11 amino acids. CDR1 is SGHRS and CDR2 is YFSETQ in the germline V gene. Trimming took 6 bases from V and 10 from J, leaving 13 bases between them. The CDR3 DNA reads as TGCGCCAGCAAGAAGTGGCCCAACTACACCTTC. As protein: CASKKWPNYTF.

This clonotype was seen a handful of times. V usage is TRBV7-2 and J usage is TRBJ1-6; D unresolved. The CDR3 has 12 residues. V lost 5 bases, J lost 10 bases, and 9 bases lay in between. Germline loops: CDR1 SGHTA, CDR2 FQGNSA. In DNA form, the CDR3 reads TGTGCCAGCAGCGGATCATTGTCACCCCTCCACTTT. Amino acid sequence: CASSGSLSPLHF.

The V call is TRBV19, the J call TRBJ1-2; unclear D gene. CDR3 size: 14 residues. V gave up 3 bases and J gave up 6 bases, with 14 bases separating them. CDR1 is LNHDA and CDR2 is SQIVND in the germline V gene (reference sequence). CDR3 nucleotides: TGTGCCAGTAGTATTGGTCACCCTGGCCATGGCTACACCTTC. It encodes CASSIGHPGHGYTF.

The genes are TRBV10-3 and TRBJ2-1; 7 bases line up with TRBD2. Germline CDR1 and CDR2: ENHRY and SYGVKD. This CDR3 is 16 amino acids long. Germline trimming cut 2 bases from V and 6 bases from J; bases unmatched to any gene: 10. The CDR3 sequence: CAISEIWEGPCNEQFF. The DNA of the CDR3 is TGTGCCATCAGTGAGATTTGGGAGGGCCCCTGCAATGAGCAGTTCTTC.